The source of this T cell receptor beta chain is a study of cytomegalovirus exposure and HLA in healthy donors. Findings and caveats of the study: Researchers reported in a later analysis that a missense DCLRE1C variant was tied to TCR beta V- and J-gene trimming. Through in vitro validation, a few CMV-associated chains were shown to be specific for CMV antigens.

On this clone itself: Its antigen is as yet unknown.

The CDR3 has 16 residues. Germline V lookup: CDR1 SEHNR, CDR2 FQNEAQ (reference sequence). V lost 0 bases and J 2 bases, leaving 12 bases between the germline ends. The PCR ran on 60 Vbeta and 13 Jbeta primers. Sequencing used immunoSEQ multiplex PCR; TCRdb keeps in-frame clones, though not all of them. The sample spans fewer than 250,000 clones; the ten largest clones claim roughly 0.98%. V gene TRBV7-9 combines with J gene TRBJ2-3; the D is unclear. The clonotype was recovered from a woman in her 30s in good health and CMV-seropositive. The sequencing input was PBMCs. The CDR3 bases are TGTGCCAGCAGCTTAGCCTCGACTCAGACCACAGATACGCAGTATTTT. Translating it yields CASSLASTQTTDTQYF. Full variable domain (missing parts from reference TRBV7-9 and TRBJ2-3): DTGVSQNPRHKITKRGQNVTFRCDPISEHNRLYWYRQTLGQGPEFLTYFQNEAQLEKSRLLSDRFSAERPKGSFSTLEIQRTEQGDSAMYLCASSLASTQTTDTQYFGPGTRLTVL.